Presented here are 25 T cell receptor beta chains from one specimen sequenced in a study of shared clonotypes between healthy human individuals. CD45RO-negative, CCR7-positively selected cells formed the naive CD8 fraction, excluding terminally differentiated effector memory CD45RA+ cells. The table came from immunoSEQ multiplex PCR; TCRdb's copy has only in-frame clones and leaves some out. The data contain roughly 1,800,000 clones, approximately 94% of them singletons. Sequenced input: naive CD8+ T cells sorted from blood. The receptors originated from a man aged 18 to 30 in good health.

CDR3 DNA: TGTGCCAGCAGGCCCGTGAGGAATGAGCAGTTCTTC. It translates to CASRPVRNEQFF. This chain links TRBV7-9 with TRBJ2-1; D call uncertain. CDR1 is SEHNR and CDR2 is FQNEAQ in the germline V gene (reference sequence). This CDR3 comprises 12 residues. Deletions cut 6 bases from V and 7 bases from J, with 10 bases between.

The chain carries TRBV6-1 and TRBJ1-4; D is ambiguous. This CDR3 comprises 15 residues. Between the trimmed V and J ends, which lost 5 bases and 0 bases, there was a span of 10 bases. The germline V gene encodes CDR1 MNHNS and CDR2 SASEGT. The CDR3 is CASSLRIATNEKLFF. In DNA, the CDR3 is TGTGCCAGCAGTCTTAGGATTGCAACTAATGAAAAACTGTTTTTT.

The chain combines TRBV4-1 with TRBJ2-7; the D is unclear. V was cut by 4 bases and J by 1 base, with 11 bases left in between. This CDR3 has 14 amino acids. Germline CDR1 and CDR2: MGHRA and YSYEKL. As DNA, the CDR3 is TGCGCCAGCAGCCTAAAGACCGTGTCCTACGAGCAGTACTTC. Translated: CASSLKTVSYEQYF.

The V and J genes are TRBV5-4 and TRBJ2-7; 7 nucleotides agree with TRBD1. V was pared by 0 bases and J by 3 bases, with 3 bases of the junction left unmatched. Germline V gene sequence: CDR1 SGHNT, CDR2 YYREEE (reference sequence). There are 14 residues in the CDR3. The CDR3 here is CASSLGAGGYEQYF. Here the CDR3 DNA reads TGTGCCAGCAGCTTGGGGGCAGGGGGCTACGAGCAGTACTTC.

This chain uses TRBV30 with TRBJ1-5; D is unclear. Trimming shortened V by 0 bases and J by 0 bases, and 6 bases separated the two germline ends. The germline gives CDR1 GTSNPN, CDR2 SVGIG (reference sequence). This CDR3 spans 14 amino acids. Written as DNA, the CDR3 is TGTGCCTGGAGTGTACTACATAGCAATCAGCCCCAGCATTTT. Translation gives CAWSVLHSNQPQHF.

About this clone itself: Other DNA sequences in this specimen translate into the identical CDR3. The rearrangement links TRBV5-6 to TRBJ2-1; the D is unclear. The length of the CDR3 is 14 residues. Germline V gene sequence: CDR1 SGHDT, CDR2 YYEEEE. V shed 4 bases and J shed 1 base, with 9 bases lying between them. This CDR3 reads CASSPGGSYNEQFF. DNA for the CDR3: TGTGCCAGCAGCCCCGGTGGGTCCTACAATGAGCAGTTCTTC.

The chain carries TRBV2 and TRBJ2-7; TRBD2 matches 13 bases. Germline V gene sequence: CDR1 SNHLY, CDR2 FYNNEI. This CDR3 has 16 residues. The V segment lost 5 bases and the J segment 6 bases; nucleotides outside the gene matches: 10. The CDR3 is CASSSPGLAGMVEQYF. The DNA for the CDR3 is TGTGCCAGCAGTTCCCCGGGACTAGCGGGGATGGTCGAGCAGTACTTC.

The chain combines TRBV7-3 with TRBJ2-2; 10 nucleotides agree with TRBD2. The CDR3 totals 17 residues. The germline V gene has CDR1 SGHTA and CDR2 FQGTGA. The J segment lost 0 bases and the V segment lost 5 bases, leaving 6 bases of the junction unmatched. The CDR3 bases are TGTGCCAGCAGCCCCGAACTAGCGGGGCCGAACACCGGGGAGCTGTTTTTT. Translated, it gives CASSPELAGPNTGELFF.

This chain connects TRBV30 to TRBJ2-7; possible D gene TRBD1, 6 bases. Germline CDR1 reads GTSNPN; CDR2 reads SVGIG (reference sequence). This CDR3 is built from 13 residues. V lost 1 base, J lost 2 bases, and 9 bases lay in between. In nucleotides, the CDR3 is TGTGCCTGGAGTGAGTGGACAGCCTACGAGCAGTACTTC. This translates into CAWSEWTAYEQYF.

The gene calls are TRBV7-9 and TRBJ2-1; 10 bases match TRBD2. J lost 3 bases, V lost 6 bases, and 5 bases had no gene match. Germline assignment: CDR1 SEHNR and CDR2 FQNEAQ (reference sequence). The CDR3 has 15 amino acids. CDR3 bases: TGTGCCAGCAGGGGTACTAGCGGGAACTACAATGAGCAGTTCTTC. Translated: CASRGTSGNYNEQFF.

The rearrangement links TRBV7-9 to TRBJ2-1; perhaps TRBD1 as D (5 bases). The CDR3 has 13 residues. V lost 5 bases, J lost 3 bases, and 8 bases lay in between. CDR1 is SEHNR, CDR2 FQNEAQ, per germline (reference sequence). The CDR3 DNA reads as TGTGCCAGCAGCCCAAGGGGCTACAATGAGCAGTTCTTC. Translating it yields CASSPRGYNEQFF.

The chain recombines TRBV2 with TRBJ2-7; perhaps TRBD1 as D (5 bases). The ends were cut back, 5 bases at V and 6 bases at J, with 14 bases in the middle. The CDR3 totals 13 residues. From germline, CDR1 is SNHLY and CDR2 FYNNEI. The CDR3 loop reads CASSSFDSFEQYF. The CDR3, as DNA: TGTGCCAGCAGTTCTTTTGACAGCTTCGAGCAGTACTTC.

The chain has TRBV28 and TRBJ2-7, with D possibly matching TRBD1 (5 bases). The CDR3 has 14 residues. The germline V gene encodes CDR1 MDHEN and CDR2 SYDVKM. Trimming removed 2 bases from V and 4 bases from J, with 12 bases in between. The DNA for the CDR3 is TGTGCCAGCAGTTTACAGGGTGGCAGGTACGAGCAGTACTTC. This codes for CASSLQGGRYEQYF.

In the case of this clone: One end of the junction fails to match germline, which may point to a read error. The chain combines TRBV7-7 with TRBJ2-2; 8 bases match TRBD1. The CDR3 sequence is 15 residues long. Per germline, CDR1 SSHAT and CDR2 FNYEAQ (reference sequence). As DNA, the CDR3 is TGTGCTAGCACCTCCGGGACAGGAGGCACCGGGGAGCTGTTTTTT. It specifies CASTSGTGGTGELFF.

The chain links TRBV2 to TRBJ2-7; 9 bases align to TRBD1. V lost 6 bases, J lost 3 bases, and 9 bases stayed unmatched. The CDR3 is 15 residues long. Germline V gene lookup returns CDR1 SNHLY and CDR2 FYNNEI. This CDR3 is CASSVTGGIIYEQYF. The CDR3 nucleotides read TGTGCCAGCAGCGTGACAGGGGGGATAATCTACGAGCAGTACTTC.

The J gene is TRBJ2-5, the V gene TRBV11-2; 10 nucleotides line up with TRBD2. CDR1 is SGHAT and CDR2 is FQNNGV in the germline V gene. The ends lost 5 bases at V and 5 bases at J; junction bases unmatched: 8. CDR3 length equals 15 residues. The DNA for the CDR3 is TGTGCCAGCAGCCAGGGTGAGACTAGCGGGGAGACCCAGTACTTC. Translation: CASSQGETSGETQYF.

The chain couples TRBV7-8 to TRBJ2-7, with 8 nucleotides matching TRBD2. The CDR3 contains 14 residues. Germline trimming cut 2 bases from V and 3 bases from J; bases unmatched to any gene: 3. From germline, CDR1 is SGHVS and CDR2 FQNEAQ. CDR3 nucleotide sequence: TGTGCCAGCAGCTTACCCGGGACTAGCTACGAGCAGTACTTC. Amino acid sequence: CASSLPGTSYEQYF.

The chain combines TRBV6-5 with TRBJ2-7; D might be TRBD2 (6 bases). CDR1 MNHEY and CDR2 SVGAGI come from the germline V gene. The CDR3 consists of 13 residues. The V gene lost 5 bases and the J gene lost 7 bases, with 15 bases spanning the gap. The CDR3, as DNA: TGTGCCAGCAGTCTACAGGCGGGGTTTGAGCAGTACTTC. Its protein product is CASSLQAGFEQYF.

This chain links TRBV5-4 with TRBJ2-3, with 8 bases lining up with TRBD2. This CDR3 region has 15 residues. The V gene's germline CDR1 is SGHNT and CDR2 YYREEE (reference sequence). V shed 0 bases and J 0 bases; nucleotides not matched to a gene: 0. CDR3 nucleotides: TGTGCCAGCAGCTTGGGACTAGCGAGCACAGATACGCAGTATTTT. Encoded protein: CASSLGLASTDTQYF.

A word on this clone: In the same sample, other DNA sequences code for this CDR3. The CDR3 loop is CASSLGAYEQYF. The CDR3 region has the DNA TGCGCCAGCAGCTTGGGCGCCTACGAGCAGTACTTC. The gene calls are TRBV5-1 and TRBJ2-7; D gene unclear. Trimming pared 0 bases from V and 2 bases from J, leaving 3 bases between. Germline CDR1 reads SGHRS; CDR2 reads YFSETQ. The CDR3 is 12 residues long.

The rearrangement uses TRBV18 and TRBJ2-7; D gene ambiguous. Germline values: CDR1 KGHSH, CDR2 LQKENI. The V end was cut by 2 bases, the J end by 0 bases, with 11 bases between. The CDR3 length is 15 residues. The CDR3 reads CASSPGQTDSYEQYF. DNA of the CDR3: TGTGCCAGCTCACCAGGTCAGACCGACTCCTACGAGCAGTACTTC.

This sequence joins TRBV28 and TRBJ1-1; possibly TRBD1 for D (6 bases). V was pared by 1 base and J by 2 bases, with 17 bases between. The CDR3 totals 17 residues. Germline V gene lookup returns CDR1 MDHEN and CDR2 SYDVKM. The CDR3 is CASSLSRGRGRNTEAFF. Written as DNA, the CDR3 is TGTGCCAGCAGTTTATCCAGGGGACGTGGAAGAAACACTGAAGCTTTCTTT.

Comment on this clone: Within the sample, other DNA sequences also encode this same CDR3. The rearrangement links TRBV19 to TRBJ1-1; the D gene is possibly TRBD1 (5 bases). Between the trimmed V and J ends, which lost 7 bases and 1 base, there was a span of 7 bases. This CDR3 spans 12 amino acids. Germline V gene sequence: CDR1 LNHDA, CDR2 SQIVND (reference sequence). DNA of the CDR3: TGTGCCAGTACAACAGGGAACACTGAAGCTTTCTTT. It codes for CASTTGNTEAFF.

The chain combines TRBV11-2 with TRBJ2-6; D is uncertain. Trimming removed 1 base from V and 0 bases from J, with 7 bases in between. The CDR3 contains 16 residues. CDR1 and CDR2 from the germline V gene are SGHAT and FQNNGV. The CDR3 spells CASSLVRPSGANVLTF. The CDR3 DNA reads as TGTGCCAGCAGCTTAGTAAGGCCCTCTGGGGCCAACGTCCTGACTTTC.

The chain has TRBV7-9 and TRBJ2-3; a possible D gene is TRBD2 (6 bases). This CDR3 region has 15 residues. Germline CDR1 is SEHNR and CDR2 is FQNEAQ (reference sequence). V was shortened by 7 bases and J by 2 bases, with 16 bases between the two germline ends. CDR3 sequence: CASTTGLSNTDTQYF. The CDR3 DNA reads TGTGCCAGCACTACGGGACTCTCTAACACAGATACGCAGTATTTT.